This T cell receptor (beta chain) was found in a study of identical twins. TCRdb passed the 5' RACE reads through MiXCR, listing each CDR3 protein once. The profile shows about 210,000 distinct CDR3 sequences, roughly a tenth of them singletons. V lost 7 bases and J lost 3; bases outside the gene matches: 1. CDR3 size: 13 residues. In this sample, this clonotype turned up many times. Its antigen is unknown. Study-level results: Compared with models, monozygotic twins showed more out-of-frame TCR alpha sharing. Memory repertoires lacked the insertion deficit that abundant cord blood beta clonotypes showed.

The chain links TRBV12-3 or TRBV12-4 to TRBJ1-4; 8 positions match TRBD1. Sequencing was done on a sample of memory (CD45RO+) T cells sorted from blood. The receptor's source is a woman aged 18-29 years in good health. The CDR3 nucleotides read TGTGCCAGCACGGGACAGGCTAATGAAAAACTGTTTTTT. Translation gives CASTGQANEKLFF.